This T cell receptor (beta chain) was captured by sequencing in a study of T cells after yellow fever vaccination. This clonotype was seen a few times. Its matching antigen is unknown. Study observations and caveats: Contaminating bulk clonotypes could be abundant in FACS-sorted repertoires.

Per germline, CDR1 MNHEY and CDR2 SVGEGT. Trimming took 8 bases from V and 5 from J, leaving 15 bases between them. This CDR3 contains 13 residues. The TCR cDNA carried a universal primer site and UMIs from 5'RACE template switching. TCRdb reanalysed the 5' RACE reads using MiXCR and keeps one entry per CDR3 protein. The sample yields a few hundred thousand distinct CDR3 sequences, around a sixth seen once. The receptor was isolated from a man younger than 30 who received the YFV17D yellow fever vaccine. The specimen was PBMCs, collected 4 to 6 days after the first yellow fever vaccination. This rearrangement joins TRBV6-2 or TRBV6-3 to TRBJ2-5; TRBD2 might be the D (5 bases). The CDR3 nucleotides read TGTGCCAGCGGGAAGACAACGGGGGAGACCCAGTACTTC. Its translation is CASGKTTGETQYF.